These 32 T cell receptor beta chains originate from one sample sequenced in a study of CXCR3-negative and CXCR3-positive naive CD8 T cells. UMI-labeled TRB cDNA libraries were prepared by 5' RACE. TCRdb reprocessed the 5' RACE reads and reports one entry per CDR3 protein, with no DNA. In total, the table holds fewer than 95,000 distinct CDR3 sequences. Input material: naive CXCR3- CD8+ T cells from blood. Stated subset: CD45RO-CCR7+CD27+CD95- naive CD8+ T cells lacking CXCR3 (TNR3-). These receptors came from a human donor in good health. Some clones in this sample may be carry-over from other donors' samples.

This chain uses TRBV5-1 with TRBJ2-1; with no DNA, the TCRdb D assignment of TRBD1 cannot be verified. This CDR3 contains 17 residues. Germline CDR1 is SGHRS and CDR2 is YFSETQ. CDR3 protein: CASSSAMGQTAYNEQFF.

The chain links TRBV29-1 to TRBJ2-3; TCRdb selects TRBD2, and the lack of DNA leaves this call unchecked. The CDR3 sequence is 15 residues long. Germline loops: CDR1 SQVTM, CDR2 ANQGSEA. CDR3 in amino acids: CSVAKTSGGTDTQYF.

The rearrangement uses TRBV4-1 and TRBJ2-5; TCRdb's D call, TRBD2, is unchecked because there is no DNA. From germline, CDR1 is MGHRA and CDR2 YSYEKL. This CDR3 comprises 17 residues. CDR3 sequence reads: CASSQQTSGRPEETQYF.

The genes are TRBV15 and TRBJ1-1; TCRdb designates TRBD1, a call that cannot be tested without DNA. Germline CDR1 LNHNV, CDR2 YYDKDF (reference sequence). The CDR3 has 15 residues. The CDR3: CATSREGAMNTEAFF.

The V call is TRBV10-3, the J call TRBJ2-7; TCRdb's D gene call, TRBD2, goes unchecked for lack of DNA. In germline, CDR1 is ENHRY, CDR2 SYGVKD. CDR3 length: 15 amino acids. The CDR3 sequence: CAISDEGGGVYEQYF.

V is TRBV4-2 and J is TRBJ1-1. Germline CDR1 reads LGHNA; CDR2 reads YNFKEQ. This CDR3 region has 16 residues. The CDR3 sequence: CASSRAERKMNTEAFF.

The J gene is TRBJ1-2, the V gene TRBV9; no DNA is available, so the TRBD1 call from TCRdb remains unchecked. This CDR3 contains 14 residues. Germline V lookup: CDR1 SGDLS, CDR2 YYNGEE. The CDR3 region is CASSETGYDYGYTF.

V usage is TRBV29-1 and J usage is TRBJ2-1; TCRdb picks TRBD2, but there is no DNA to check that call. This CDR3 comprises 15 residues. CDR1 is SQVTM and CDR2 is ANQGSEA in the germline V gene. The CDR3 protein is CSVLPAALPYNEQFF.

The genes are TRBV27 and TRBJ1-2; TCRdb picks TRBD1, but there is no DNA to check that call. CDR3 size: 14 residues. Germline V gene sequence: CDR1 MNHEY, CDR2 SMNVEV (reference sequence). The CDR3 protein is CASSTKTGGNGYTF.

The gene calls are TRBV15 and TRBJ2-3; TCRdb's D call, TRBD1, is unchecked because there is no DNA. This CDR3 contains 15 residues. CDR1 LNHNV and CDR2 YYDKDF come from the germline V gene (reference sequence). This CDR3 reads CATSREGGGTDTQYF.

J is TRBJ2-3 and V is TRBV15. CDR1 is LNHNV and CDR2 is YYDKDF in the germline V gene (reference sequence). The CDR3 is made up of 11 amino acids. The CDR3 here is CATSRADTQYF.

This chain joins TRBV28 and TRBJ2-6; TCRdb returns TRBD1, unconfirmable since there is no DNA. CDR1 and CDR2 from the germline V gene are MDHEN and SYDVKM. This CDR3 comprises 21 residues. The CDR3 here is CASSFNPPSGTGKYGANVLTF.

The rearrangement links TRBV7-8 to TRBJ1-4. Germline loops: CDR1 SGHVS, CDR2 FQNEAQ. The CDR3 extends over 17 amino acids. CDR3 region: CASSTGLGSTTNEKLFF. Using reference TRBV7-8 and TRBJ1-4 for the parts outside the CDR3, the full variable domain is GAGVSQSPRYKVAKRGQDVALRCDPISGHVSLFWYQQALGQGPEFLTYFQNEAQLDKSGLPSDRFFAERPEGSVSTLKIQRTQQEDSAVYLCASSTGLGSTTNEKLFFGSGTQLSVL.

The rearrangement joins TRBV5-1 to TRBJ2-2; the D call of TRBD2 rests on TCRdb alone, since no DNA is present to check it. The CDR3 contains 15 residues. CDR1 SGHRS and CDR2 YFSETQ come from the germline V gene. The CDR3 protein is CASSVGAGYTGELFF.

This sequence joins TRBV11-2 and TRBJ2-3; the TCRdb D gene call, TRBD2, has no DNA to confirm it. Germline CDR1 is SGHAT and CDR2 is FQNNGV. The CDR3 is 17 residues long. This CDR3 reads CASSLDPAGQPKDTQYF.

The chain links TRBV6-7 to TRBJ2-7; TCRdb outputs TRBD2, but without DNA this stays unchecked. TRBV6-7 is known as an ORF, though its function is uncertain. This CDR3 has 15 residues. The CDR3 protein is CASSYLLAGVYEQYF.

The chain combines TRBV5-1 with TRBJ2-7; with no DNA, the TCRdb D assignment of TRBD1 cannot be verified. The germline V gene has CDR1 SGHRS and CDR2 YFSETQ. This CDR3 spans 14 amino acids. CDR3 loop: CASSSGQGEDEQYF.

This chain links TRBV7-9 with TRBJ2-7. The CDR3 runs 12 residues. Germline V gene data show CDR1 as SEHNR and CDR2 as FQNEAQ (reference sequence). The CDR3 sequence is CASSYGVYEQYF.

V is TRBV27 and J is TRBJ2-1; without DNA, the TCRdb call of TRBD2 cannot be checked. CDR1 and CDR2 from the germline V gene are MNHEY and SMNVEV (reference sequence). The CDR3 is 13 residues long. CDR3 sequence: CASRTSGVNEQFF.

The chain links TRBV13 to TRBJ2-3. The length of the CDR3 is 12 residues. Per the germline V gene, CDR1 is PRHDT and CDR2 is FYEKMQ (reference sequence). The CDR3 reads CASSLRTDTQYF.

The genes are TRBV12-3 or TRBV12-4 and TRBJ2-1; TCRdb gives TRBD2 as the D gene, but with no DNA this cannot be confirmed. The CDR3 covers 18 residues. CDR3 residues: CASLPPGLAGGPMNEQFF.

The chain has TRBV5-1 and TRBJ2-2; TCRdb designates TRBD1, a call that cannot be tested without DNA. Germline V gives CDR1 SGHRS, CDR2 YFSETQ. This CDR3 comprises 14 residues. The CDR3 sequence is CASSYVEGTGELFF. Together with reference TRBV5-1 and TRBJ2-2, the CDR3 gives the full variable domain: KAGVTQTPRYLIKTRGQQVTLSCSPISGHRSVSWYQQTPGQGLQFLFEYFSETQRNKGNFPGRFSGRQFSNSRSEMNVSTLELGDSALYLCASSYVEGTGELFFGEGSRLTVL.

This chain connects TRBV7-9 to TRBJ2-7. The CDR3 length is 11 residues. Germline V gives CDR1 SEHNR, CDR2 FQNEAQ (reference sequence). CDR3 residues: CASSSTNEQYF.

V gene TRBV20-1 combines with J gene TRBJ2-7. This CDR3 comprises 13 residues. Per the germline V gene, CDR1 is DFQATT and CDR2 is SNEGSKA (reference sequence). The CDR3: CSATVMSSYEQYF.

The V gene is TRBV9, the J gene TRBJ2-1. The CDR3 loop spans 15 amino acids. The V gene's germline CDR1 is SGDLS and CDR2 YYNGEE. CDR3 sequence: CASSGQESSYNEQFF.

The chain's CDR3 is CASSGGLAGEPGEQYF. V usage is TRBV12-3 or TRBV12-4 and J usage is TRBJ2-7; TCRdb gives TRBD2 as the D gene, but with no DNA this cannot be confirmed. The CDR3 extends over 16 amino acids.

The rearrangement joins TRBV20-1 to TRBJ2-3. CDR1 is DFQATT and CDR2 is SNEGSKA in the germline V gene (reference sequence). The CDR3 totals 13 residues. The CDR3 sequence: CSTWRSSTDTQYF.

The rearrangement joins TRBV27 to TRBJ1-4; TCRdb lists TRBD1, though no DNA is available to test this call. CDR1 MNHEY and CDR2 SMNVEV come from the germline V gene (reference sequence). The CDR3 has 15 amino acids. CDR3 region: CASTQGRGAREKLFF. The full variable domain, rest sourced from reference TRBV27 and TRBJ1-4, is EAQVTQNPRYLITVTGKKLTVTCSQNMNHEYMSWYRQDPGLGLRQIYYSMNVEVTDKGDVPEGYKVSRKEKRNFPLILESPSPNQTSLYFCASTQGRGAREKLFFGSGTQLSVL.

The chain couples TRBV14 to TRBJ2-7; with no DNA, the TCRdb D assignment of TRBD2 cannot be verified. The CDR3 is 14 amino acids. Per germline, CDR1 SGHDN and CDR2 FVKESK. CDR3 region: CASSQALAPDEQYF.

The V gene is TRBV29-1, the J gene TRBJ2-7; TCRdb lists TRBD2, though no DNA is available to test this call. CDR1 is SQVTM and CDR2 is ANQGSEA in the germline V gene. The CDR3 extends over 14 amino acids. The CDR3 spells CSVELADITYEQYF.

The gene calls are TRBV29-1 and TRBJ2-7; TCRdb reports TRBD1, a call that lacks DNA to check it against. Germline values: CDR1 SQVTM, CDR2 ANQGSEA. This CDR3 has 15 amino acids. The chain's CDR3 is CSVEESGQISYEQYF.

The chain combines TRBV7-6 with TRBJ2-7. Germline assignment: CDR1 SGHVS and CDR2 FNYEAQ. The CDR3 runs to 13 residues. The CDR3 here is CASSLEDEYEQYF.